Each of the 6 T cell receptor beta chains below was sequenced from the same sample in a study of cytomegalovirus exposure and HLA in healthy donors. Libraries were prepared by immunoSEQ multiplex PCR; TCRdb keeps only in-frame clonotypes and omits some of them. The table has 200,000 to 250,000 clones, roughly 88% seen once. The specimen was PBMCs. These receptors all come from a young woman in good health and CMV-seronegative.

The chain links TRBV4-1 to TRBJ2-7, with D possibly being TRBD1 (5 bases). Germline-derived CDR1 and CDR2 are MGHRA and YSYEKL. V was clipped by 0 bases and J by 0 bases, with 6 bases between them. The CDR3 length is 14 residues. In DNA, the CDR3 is TGCGCCAGCAGCCAAGATGACAGCTCCTACGAGCAGTACTTC. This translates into CASSQDDSSYEQYF.

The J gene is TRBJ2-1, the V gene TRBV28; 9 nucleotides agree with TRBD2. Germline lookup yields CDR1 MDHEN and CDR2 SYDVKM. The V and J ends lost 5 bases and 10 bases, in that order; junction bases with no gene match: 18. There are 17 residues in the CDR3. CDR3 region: CASSPLTNSIAGVEQFF. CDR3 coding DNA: TGTGCCAGCAGTCCACTAACCAACTCCATAGCGGGAGTCGAGCAGTTCTTC.

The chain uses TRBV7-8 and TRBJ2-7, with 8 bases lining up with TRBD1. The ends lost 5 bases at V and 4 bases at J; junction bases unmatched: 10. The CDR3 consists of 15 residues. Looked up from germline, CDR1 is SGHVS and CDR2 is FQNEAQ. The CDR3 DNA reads TGTGCCAGCAGCGCCTACACAGGGGGTCGGTACGAGCAGTACTTC. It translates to CASSAYTGGRYEQYF.

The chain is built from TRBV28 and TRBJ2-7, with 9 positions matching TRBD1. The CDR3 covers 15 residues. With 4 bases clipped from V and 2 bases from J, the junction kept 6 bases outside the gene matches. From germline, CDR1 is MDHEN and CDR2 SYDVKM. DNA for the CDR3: TGTGCCAGCAGTTCCGCCGGGACAGGGACCTACGAGCAGTACTTC. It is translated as CASSSAGTGTYEQYF.

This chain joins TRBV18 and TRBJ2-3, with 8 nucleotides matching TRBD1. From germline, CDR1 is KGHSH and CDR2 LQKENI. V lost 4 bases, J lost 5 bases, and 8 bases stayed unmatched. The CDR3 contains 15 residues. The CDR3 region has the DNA TGTGCCAGCTCACTAGACGGACAGGGAGGAGATACGCAGTATTTT. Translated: CASSLDGQGGDTQYF.

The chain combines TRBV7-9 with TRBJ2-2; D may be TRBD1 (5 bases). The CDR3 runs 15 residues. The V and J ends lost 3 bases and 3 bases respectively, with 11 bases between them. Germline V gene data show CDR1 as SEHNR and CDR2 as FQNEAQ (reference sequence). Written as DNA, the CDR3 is TGTGCCAGCAGCTTTATGGGGCAATACACCGGGGAGCTGTTTTTT. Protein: CASSFMGQYTGELFF.